A selection of T cell receptor beta chains follows, all from one sample in a study of neurological immune-mediated disorders. A single record per CDR3 protein comes from TCRdb applying MiXCR to the 5' RACE reads. The sample lists fewer than 110,000 distinct CDR3 sequences, 10% to 13% seen once, with 3.1% in the top ten. The sequencing sample was made of PBMCs. All receptors come from a female donor with HTLV-1-associated myelopathy (HAM/TSP). Both conserved end residues are part of each CDR3. D genes are given only for firm matches. Size values are once, few and many counts, or a class for expanded clones, and some rows have none.

clone_size: few; j_call: TRBJ2-1; d_call: NA; v_call: TRBV5-1; cdr3_aa: CASSLAGVHNEQFF; cdr3_nt: TGCGCCAGCAGCTTGGCGGGGGTCCACAATGAGCAGTTCTTC
clone_size: many; j_call: TRBJ2-7; d_call: NA; v_call: TRBV28; cdr3_aa: CASSFSAYEQYF; cdr3_nt: TGTGCCAGCAGTTTCTCGGCATACGAGCAGTACTTC
clone_size: NA; j_call: TRBJ1-6; d_call: TRBD1; v_call: TRBV20-1; cdr3_aa: CSAGEGAGNSPLHF; cdr3_nt: TGCAGTGCTGGAGAGGGGGCAGGTAATTCACCCCTCCACTTT
clone_size: NA; j_call: TRBJ2-3; d_call: TRBD1; v_call: TRBV24-1; cdr3_aa: CATKTGPTDTQYF; cdr3_nt: TGTGCCACCAAGACAGGGCCCACAGATACGCAGTATTTT
clone_size: NA; j_call: TRBJ2-4; d_call: TRBD2; v_call: TRBV20-1; cdr3_aa: CSADGLAGDAKNIQYF; cdr3_nt: TGCAGTGCCGACGGACTAGCGGGGGATGCCAAAAACATTCAGTACTTC
clone_size: many; j_call: TRBJ2-4; d_call: NA; v_call: TRBV5-1; cdr3_aa: CASSLISGIKNIQYF; cdr3_nt: TGCGCCAGCAGCTTGATTTCCGGGATCAAAAACATTCAGTACTTC
clone_size: many; j_call: TRBJ2-1; d_call: TRBD2; v_call: TRBV5-1; cdr3_aa: CASSLASSGVWNEQFF; cdr3_nt: TGCGCCAGCAGCTTGGCCTCGAGCGGGGTTTGGAATGAGCAGTTCTTC
clone_size: NA; j_call: TRBJ1-5; d_call: TRBD1; v_call: TRBV7-8; cdr3_aa: CASSLESVTGGHQPQHF; cdr3_nt: TGTGCCAGCAGCTTAGAGTCGGTGACAGGGGGCCATCAGCCCCAGCATTTT
clone_size: many; j_call: TRBJ1-3; d_call: TRBD1; v_call: TRBV25-1; cdr3_aa: CASSPLGTGYGNTIYF; cdr3_nt: TGTGCCAGCAGTCCCCTCGGGACAGGGTATGGAAACACCATATATTTT
clone_size: many; j_call: TRBJ2-6; d_call: NA; v_call: TRBV5-1; cdr3_aa: CASSLGATSNVLTF; cdr3_nt: TGCGCCAGCAGCTTGGGGGCCACGTCCAACGTCCTGACTTTC
clone_size: many; j_call: TRBJ2-5; d_call: TRBD2; v_call: TRBV27; cdr3_aa: CASSSAGGHGETQYF; cdr3_nt: TGTGCCAGCAGTTCGGCGGGGGGGCATGGGGAGACCCAGTACTTC
clone_size: NA; j_call: TRBJ2-3; d_call: NA; v_call: TRBV28; cdr3_aa: CASCRTSTDTQYF; cdr3_nt: TGTGCCAGCTGCCGCACTAGCACAGATACGCAGTATTTT
clone_size: NA; j_call: TRBJ1-4; d_call: TRBD1; v_call: TRBV5-1; cdr3_aa: CASSLMASHTPDRLREKLFF; cdr3_nt: TGCGCCAGCAGCTTAATGGCGTCTCATACTCCGGACAGGCTTAGGGAAAAACTGTTTTTT
clone_size: many; j_call: TRBJ2-5; d_call: TRBD2; v_call: TRBV7-2; cdr3_aa: CASSLGGGSETQYF; cdr3_nt: TGTGCCAGCAGCTTAGGCGGGGGGTCGGAGACCCAGTACTTC
clone_size: many; j_call: TRBJ2-6; d_call: NA; v_call: TRBV5-1; cdr3_aa: CASSLGLRGANVLTF; cdr3_nt: TGCGCCAGCAGCTTGGGTCTCAGGGGGGCCAACGTCCTGACTTTC
clone_size: many; j_call: TRBJ2-7; d_call: NA; v_call: TRBV7-8; cdr3_aa: CASSFRGSEQYF; cdr3_nt: TGTGCCAGCAGCTTCAGGGGTAGCGAGCAGTACTTC
clone_size: NA; j_call: TRBJ2-3; d_call: TRBD1; v_call: TRBV4-2; cdr3_aa: CASSQGVSGQNTDTQYF; cdr3_nt: TGTGCCAGCAGCCAAGGGGTATCGGGACAGAACACAGATACGCAGTATTTT
clone_size: many; j_call: TRBJ1-5; d_call: NA; v_call: TRBV3-1; cdr3_aa: CASSHGRGQPQHF; cdr3_nt: TGTGCCAGCAGCCATGGACGAGGTCAGCCCCAGCATTTT
clone_size: many; j_call: TRBJ2-3; d_call: NA; v_call: TRBV7-3; cdr3_aa: CASSLNQGGTDTQYF; cdr3_nt: TGTGCCAGCAGCTTAAACCAGGGGGGGACAGATACGCAGTATTTT
clone_size: few; j_call: TRBJ1-6; d_call: TRBD1; v_call: TRBV7-9; cdr3_aa: CASSFHGQGLSPLHF; cdr3_nt: TGTGCCAGCAGCTTCCATGGACAGGGACTCTCACCCCTCCACTTT
clone_size: many; j_call: TRBJ1-2; d_call: NA; v_call: TRBV25-1; cdr3_aa: CASSELRGVGYTF; cdr3_nt: TGTGCCAGCAGTGAACTTAGGGGGGTCGGCTACACCTTC
clone_size: many; j_call: TRBJ2-1; d_call: TRBD2; v_call: TRBV5-1; cdr3_aa: CATSRAGDHYNEQFF; cdr3_nt: TGCGCCACCTCTCGAGCGGGGGACCATTACAATGAGCAGTTCTTC
clone_size: few; j_call: TRBJ1-4; d_call: NA; v_call: TRBV10-3; cdr3_aa: CAISTSGDATNEKLFF; cdr3_nt: TGTGCCATCAGTACCTCAGGGGATGCAACTAATGAAAAACTGTTTTTT
clone_size: many; j_call: TRBJ1-2; d_call: TRBD1; v_call: TRBV18; cdr3_aa: CASSPRQGADYGYTF; cdr3_nt: TGTGCCAGCTCACCGCGACAGGGGGCCGACTATGGCTACACCTTC
clone_size: many; j_call: TRBJ2-3; d_call: NA; v_call: TRBV5-1; cdr3_aa: CASSLWSPSTDTQYF; cdr3_nt: TGCGCCAGCAGCTTATGGTCCCCTAGCACAGATACGCAGTATTTT
clone_size: many; j_call: TRBJ2-3; d_call: NA; v_call: TRBV5-1; cdr3_aa: CASSSPAGAGAFTDTQYF; cdr3_nt: TGCGCCAGCAGCTCCCCGGCGGGCGCGGGGGCCTTCACAGATACGCAGTATTTT
clone_size: many; j_call: TRBJ2-1; d_call: TRBD1; v_call: TRBV11-2; cdr3_aa: CASSSGTGAKFF; cdr3_nt: TGTGCCAGCAGCTCGGGGACAGGGGCAAAGTTCTTC
clone_size: many; j_call: TRBJ2-5; d_call: TRBD2; v_call: TRBV7-9; cdr3_aa: CASSSQQRGAQETQYF; cdr3_nt: TGTGCCAGCAGCTCACAACAGCGGGGGGCCCAAGAGACCCAGTACTTC
clone_size: many; j_call: TRBJ1-1; d_call: NA; v_call: TRBV5-1; cdr3_aa: CASRPNNRAPSEAFF; cdr3_nt: TGCGCCAGCAGACCTAACAACAGGGCCCCGTCCGAAGCTTTCTTT
clone_size: many; j_call: TRBJ2-7; d_call: TRBD1; v_call: TRBV6-5; cdr3_aa: CASSYQGQGAGEQYF; cdr3_nt: TGTGCCAGCAGTTATCAGGGACAGGGGGCAGGCGAGCAGTACTTC
clone_size: many; j_call: TRBJ1-5; d_call: NA; v_call: TRBV19; cdr3_aa: CASTLGRGNQPQHF; cdr3_nt: TGTGCCAGCACCCTTGGTAGAGGCAATCAGCCCCAGCATTTT
clone_size: many; j_call: TRBJ2-5; d_call: NA; v_call: TRBV5-1; cdr3_aa: CASSLRQGGETQYF; cdr3_nt: TGCGCCAGCAGCTTGCGACAGGGAGGGGAGACCCAGTACTTC
clone_size: many; j_call: TRBJ2-1; d_call: NA; v_call: TRBV5-1; cdr3_aa: CASSFTGTTDNEQFF; cdr3_nt: TGCGCCAGCAGCTTCACCGGGACCACGGACAATGAGCAGTTCTTC
clone_size: many; j_call: TRBJ2-7; d_call: NA; v_call: TRBV28; cdr3_aa: CASSEATITYEQYF; cdr3_nt: TGTGCCAGCAGTGAAGCTACTATTACCTACGAGCAGTACTTC
clone_size: many; j_call: TRBJ2-3; d_call: NA; v_call: TRBV5-6; cdr3_aa: CASSLAITGNFADTQYF; cdr3_nt: TGTGCCAGCAGCTTGGCGATTACAGGGAATTTCGCAGATACGCAGTATTTT
clone_size: many; j_call: TRBJ2-3; d_call: TRBD1; v_call: TRBV5-1; cdr3_aa: CASSLRDRGEDTQYF; cdr3_nt: TGCGCCAGCAGCTTGCGGGACAGGGGGGAAGATACGCAGTATTTT
clone_size: many; j_call: TRBJ2-1; d_call: NA; v_call: TRBV28; cdr3_aa: CASSPGRTIRNEQFF; cdr3_nt: TGTGCCAGCAGTCCTGGACGGACTATTAGGAATGAGCAGTTCTTC
clone_size: many; j_call: TRBJ2-5; d_call: NA; v_call: TRBV5-1; cdr3_aa: CASSRDRNQETQYF; cdr3_nt: TGCGCCAGCAGCCGCGACAGAAATCAAGAGACCCAGTACTTC
clone_size: many; j_call: TRBJ2-2; d_call: TRBD1; v_call: TRBV7-8; cdr3_aa: CASSTTGITGELFF; cdr3_nt: TGTGCCAGCAGCACGACAGGGATCACCGGGGAGCTGTTTTTT
clone_size: many; j_call: TRBJ2-3; d_call: TRBD1; v_call: TRBV5-1; cdr3_aa: CASSLAGQSTDTQYF; cdr3_nt: TGCGCCAGCAGCTTGGCGGGACAGAGCACAGATACGCAGTATTTT
clone_size: NA; j_call: TRBJ1-1; d_call: TRBD1; v_call: TRBV4-2; cdr3_aa: CASSPDRVNTEAFF; cdr3_nt: TGTGCCAGCAGCCCTGACAGGGTGAACACTGAAGCTTTCTTT
clone_size: NA; j_call: TRBJ1-4; d_call: NA; v_call: TRBV18; cdr3_aa: CASSPGQREKLFF; cdr3_nt: TGTGCCAGCTCACCGGGACAACGTGAAAAACTGTTTTTT